Below, 4 T cell receptor beta chains from the same sample are listed, as sequenced in a study of Ad26.COV2.S vaccination and SARS-CoV-2 variants. Treatment indicated: 15 to 20 received Ad26.COV2.S at low or high dose, single or two shots; 5 received placebo; per-sample allocation not given. Sampling occurred on day 63 after the first vaccine or placebo injection. Sequencing used immunoSEQ multiplex PCR; TCRdb keeps in-frame clones, though not all of them. The table lists roughly 350,000 clones, approximately 86% of them singletons. Here the sequenced sample was peripheral blood, taken in a trial of Ad26.COV2.S vaccine versus placebo. The origin of the receptors is a person aged 18-65 years who received the Ad26.COV2.S COVID-19 vaccine or a placebo.

The chain joins TRBV5-1 to TRBJ2-1; 8 positions match TRBD2. CDR3 size: 16 residues. After removal of 3 bases from V and 6 bases from J, the junction contained 11 bases not matched to a gene. Germline lookup yields CDR1 SGHRS and CDR2 YFSETQ. CDR3: CASSWSGSGGSNEQFF. CDR3 in DNA: TGCGCCAGCAGCTGGAGCGGGAGTGGTGGTTCCAATGAGCAGTTCTTC.

J is TRBJ2-7 and V is TRBV29-1, with a possible D match to TRBD1 (5 bases). Germline V lookup: CDR1 SQVTM, CDR2 ANQGSEA. V was shortened by 2 bases and J by 5 bases, with 16 bases between the two germline ends. The CDR3 is 14 amino acids. The CDR3 DNA sequence: TGCAGCGTTGAAAGGTGGCAGGGTCAGAACGAGCAGTACTTC. Translation gives CSVERWQGQNEQYF.

The V call is TRBV9, the J call TRBJ2-1; no clear D. The germline CDR1 and CDR2 sequences are SGDLS and YYNGEE. Between the trimmed V and J ends, which lost 0 bases and 7 bases, there was a span of 11 bases. There are 14 residues in the CDR3. The CDR3 DNA reads as TGTGCCAGCAGCGTAGGAGATCGTGGTAATGAGCAGTTCTTC. Its protein is CASSVGDRGNEQFF.

V and J are TRBV6-1 and TRBJ1-2; D not resolved. Trimming shortened V by 5 bases and J by 4 bases, and 11 bases separated the two germline ends. CDR3 length: 13 residues. Germline V gives CDR1 MNHNS, CDR2 SASEGT. The CDR3 sequence is CASSFSERYGYTF. CDR3 coding DNA: TGTGCCAGCAGTTTCTCGGAACGCTATGGCTACACCTTC.